This TCR beta chain was recorded in a study of human T cells and chemical hapten exposure. Findings of the study overall: Significantly greater numbers of large CDR3 similarity clusters came from expanded TCRs than from controls.

This CDR3 is built from 15 residues. In germline, CDR1 is SEHNR, CDR2 FQNEAQ (reference sequence). Unmatched junction bases numbered 9, after V lost 5 bases and J lost 5 bases. The sample holds many counts of this clonotype. What it binds is not known. Unique molecular identifiers were linked by the library to individual cDNA molecules. TCRdb reanalysed the RACE reads using MiXCR and keeps one entry per CDR3 protein. The sample lists 200,000 to 300,000 distinct CDR3 sequences, around 9.3% occurring once. Sample time point: pre-sensitization, week 0. Treatment specified: therapeutic diphenylcyclopropenone sensitization with weekly scalp DPC. Total RNA extraction was carried out from unfractionated whole blood.

This TCR was recovered from a woman aged 35 to 49 with alopecia areata. Some clones in this sample may be carry-over from other donors' samples. The sequencing here drew on whole blood, taken in connection with sensitization to the hapten diphenylcyclopropenone (DPC). The rearrangement joins TRBV7-9 to TRBJ2-3; 8 nucleotides agree with TRBD1. CDR3 sequence reads: CASSGGQVRLDTQYF. The CDR3, as DNA: TGTGCCAGCAGCGGGGGACAGGTCCGATTAGATACGCAGTATTTT.